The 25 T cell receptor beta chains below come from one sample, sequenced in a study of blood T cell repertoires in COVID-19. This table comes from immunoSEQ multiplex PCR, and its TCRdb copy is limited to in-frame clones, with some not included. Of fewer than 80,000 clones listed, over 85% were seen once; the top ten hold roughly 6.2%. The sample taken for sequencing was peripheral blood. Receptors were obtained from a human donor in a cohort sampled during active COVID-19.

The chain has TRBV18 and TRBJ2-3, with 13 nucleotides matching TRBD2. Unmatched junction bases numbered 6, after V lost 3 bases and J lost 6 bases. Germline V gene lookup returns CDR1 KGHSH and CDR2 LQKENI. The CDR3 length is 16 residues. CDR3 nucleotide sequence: TGTGCCAGCTCACCCGGACTAGCGGGAGCTTCCGATACGCAGTATTTT. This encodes CASSPGLAGASDTQYF.

CDR3 nucleotide sequence: TGTGCCAGCTCCTGGTCGGGTGACCTCCCATCCTACGAGCAGTACTTC. It translates to CASSWSGDLPSYEQYF. The V and J genes are TRBV2 and TRBJ2-7; D remains unclear. Trimming removed 8 bases at V and 1 base at J, with 21 bases between. This CDR3 comprises 16 residues. Germline values: CDR1 SNHLY, CDR2 FYNNEI.

The CDR3 region is CASSLSELAEEQYF. The CDR3 region has the DNA TGTGCCAGCAGCTTGTCGGAGCTAGCGGAAGAGCAGTACTTC. This sequence joins TRBV7-8 and TRBJ2-7, with 7 positions matching TRBD2. Germline loops: CDR1 SGHVS, CDR2 FQNEAQ. The CDR3 spans 14 residues. The V segment lost 3 bases and the J segment 7 bases; nucleotides outside the gene matches: 9.

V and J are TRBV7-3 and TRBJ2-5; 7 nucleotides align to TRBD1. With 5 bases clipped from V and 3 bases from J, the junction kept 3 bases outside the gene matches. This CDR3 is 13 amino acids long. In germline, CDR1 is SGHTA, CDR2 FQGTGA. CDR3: CASSRDREETQYF. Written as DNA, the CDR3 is TGTGCCAGCAGCCGAGACAGGGAAGAGACCCAGTACTTC.

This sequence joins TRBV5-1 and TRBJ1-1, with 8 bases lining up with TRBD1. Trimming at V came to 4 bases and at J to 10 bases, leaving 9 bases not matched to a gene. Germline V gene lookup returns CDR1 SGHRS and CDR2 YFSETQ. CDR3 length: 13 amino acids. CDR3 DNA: TGCGCCAGCAGCGGGGACAGGCTCGGGGGAGCTTTCTTT. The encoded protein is CASSGDRLGGAFF.

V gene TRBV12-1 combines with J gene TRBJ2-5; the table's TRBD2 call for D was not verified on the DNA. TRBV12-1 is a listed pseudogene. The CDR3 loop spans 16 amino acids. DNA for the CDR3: TGTGCCAGCAGCTTACCCTCGACTATTTCCCAAGAGACCCAGTACTTC. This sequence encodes CASSLPSTISQETQYF.

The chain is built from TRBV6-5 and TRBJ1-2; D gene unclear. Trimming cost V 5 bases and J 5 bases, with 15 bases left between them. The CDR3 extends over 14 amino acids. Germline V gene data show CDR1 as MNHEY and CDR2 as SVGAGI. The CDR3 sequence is CASSRRQTNYGYTF. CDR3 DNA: TGTGCCAGCAGTAGAAGACAAACCAATTATGGCTACACCTTC.

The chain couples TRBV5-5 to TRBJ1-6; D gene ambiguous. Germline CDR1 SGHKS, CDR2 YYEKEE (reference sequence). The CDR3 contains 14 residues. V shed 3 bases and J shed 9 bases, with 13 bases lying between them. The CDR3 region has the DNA TGTGCCAGCAGCTCACCCTCGGCGGCTTCACCCCTCCACTTT. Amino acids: CASSSPSAASPLHF.

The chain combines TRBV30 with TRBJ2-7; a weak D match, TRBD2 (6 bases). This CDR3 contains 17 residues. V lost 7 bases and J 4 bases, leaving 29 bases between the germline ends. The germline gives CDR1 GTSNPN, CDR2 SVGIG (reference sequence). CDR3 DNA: TGTGCCTACTCGTTCCCTCAATCTGGCCGGGGGTTATACGAGCAGTACTTC. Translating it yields CAYSFPQSGRGLYEQYF.

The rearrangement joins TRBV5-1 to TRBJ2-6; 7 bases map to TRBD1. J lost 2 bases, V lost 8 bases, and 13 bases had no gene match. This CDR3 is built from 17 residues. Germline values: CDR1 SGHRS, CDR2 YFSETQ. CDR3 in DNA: TGCGCCAGGGCAATCACAGGGGCCGGAGCTGGGGCCAACGTCCTGACTTTC. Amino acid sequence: CARAITGAGAGANVLTF.

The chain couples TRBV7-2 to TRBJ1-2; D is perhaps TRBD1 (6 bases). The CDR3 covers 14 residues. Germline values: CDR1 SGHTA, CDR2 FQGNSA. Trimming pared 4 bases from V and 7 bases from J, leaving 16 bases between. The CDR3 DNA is TGTGCCAGCAGCTCGGGCATCACAGGGCGTGGCTACACCTTC. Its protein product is CASSSGITGRGYTF.

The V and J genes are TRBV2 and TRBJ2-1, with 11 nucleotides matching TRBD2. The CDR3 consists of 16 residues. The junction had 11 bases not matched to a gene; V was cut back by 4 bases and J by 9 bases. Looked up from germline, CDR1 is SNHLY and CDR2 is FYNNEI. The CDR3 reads CASSGASGRISGEQFF. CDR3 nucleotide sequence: TGTGCCAGCAGTGGGGCTAGCGGGAGGATAAGTGGTGAGCAGTTCTTC. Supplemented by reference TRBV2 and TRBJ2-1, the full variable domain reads EPEVTQTPSHQVTQMGQEVILRCVPISNHLYFYWYRQILGQKVEFLVSFYNNEISEKSEIFDDQFSVERPDGSNFTLKIRSTKLEDSAMYFCASSGASGRISGEQFFGPGTRLTVL.

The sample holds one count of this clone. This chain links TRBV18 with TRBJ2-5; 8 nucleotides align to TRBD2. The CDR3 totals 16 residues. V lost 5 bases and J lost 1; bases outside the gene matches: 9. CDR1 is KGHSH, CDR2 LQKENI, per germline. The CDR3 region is CASSATAGGPQETQYF. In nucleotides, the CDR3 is TGTGCCAGCTCAGCTACGGCGGGAGGTCCCCAAGAGACCCAGTACTTC.

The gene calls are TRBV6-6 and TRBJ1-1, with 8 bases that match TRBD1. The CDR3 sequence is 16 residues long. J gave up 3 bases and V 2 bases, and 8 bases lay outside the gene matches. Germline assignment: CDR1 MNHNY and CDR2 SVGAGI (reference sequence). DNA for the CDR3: TGTGCCAGCAGTTACCGTGACAGGGGAGGTTACACTGAAGCTTTCTTT. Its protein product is CASSYRDRGGYTEAFF.

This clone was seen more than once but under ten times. The CDR3: CASSSEVAENNSPLHF. CDR3 DNA sequence: TGTGCCAGTAGTAGTGAGGTGGCAGAAAATAATTCACCCCTCCACTTT. This rearrangement joins TRBV2 to TRBJ1-6; D is ambiguous. Trimming removed 9 bases from V and 5 bases from J, with 20 bases in between. Germline CDR1 SNHLY, CDR2 FYNNEI. This CDR3 spans 16 amino acids.

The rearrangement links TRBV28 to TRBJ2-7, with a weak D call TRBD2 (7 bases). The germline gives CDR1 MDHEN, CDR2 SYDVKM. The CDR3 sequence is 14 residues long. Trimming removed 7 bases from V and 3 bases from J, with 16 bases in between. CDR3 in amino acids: CASTVWGGFYEQYF. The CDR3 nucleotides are TGTGCCAGCACCGTCTGGGGGGGCTTCTACGAGCAGTACTTC.

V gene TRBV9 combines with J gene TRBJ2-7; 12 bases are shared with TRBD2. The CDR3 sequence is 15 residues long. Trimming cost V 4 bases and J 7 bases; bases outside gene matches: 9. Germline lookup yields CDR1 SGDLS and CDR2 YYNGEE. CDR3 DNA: TGTGCCAGCAGCCCCTCTAGCGGGGGGGCCAGGGAGCAGTACTTC. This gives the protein CASSPSSGGAREQYF.

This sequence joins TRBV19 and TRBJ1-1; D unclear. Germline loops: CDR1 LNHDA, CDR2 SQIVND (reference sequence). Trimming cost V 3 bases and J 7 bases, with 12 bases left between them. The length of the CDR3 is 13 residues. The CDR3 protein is CASSIGLSVEAFF. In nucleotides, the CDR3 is TGTGCCAGTAGTATTGGCCTCAGCGTTGAAGCTTTCTTT.

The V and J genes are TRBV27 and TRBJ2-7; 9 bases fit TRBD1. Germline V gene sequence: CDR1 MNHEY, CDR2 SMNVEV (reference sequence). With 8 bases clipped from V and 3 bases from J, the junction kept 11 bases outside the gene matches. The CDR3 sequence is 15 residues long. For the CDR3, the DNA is TGTGCCAGCTCCTCCTGGGGGACAGGGCTCTACGAGCAGTACTTC. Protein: CASSSWGTGLYEQYF.

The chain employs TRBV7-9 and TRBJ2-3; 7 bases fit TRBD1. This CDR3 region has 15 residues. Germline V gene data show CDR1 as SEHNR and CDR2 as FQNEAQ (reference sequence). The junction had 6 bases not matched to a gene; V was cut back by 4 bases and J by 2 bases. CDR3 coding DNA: TGTGCCAGCAGCTCCCGGGACAGCTACACAGATACGCAGTATTTT. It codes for CASSSRDSYTDTQYF.

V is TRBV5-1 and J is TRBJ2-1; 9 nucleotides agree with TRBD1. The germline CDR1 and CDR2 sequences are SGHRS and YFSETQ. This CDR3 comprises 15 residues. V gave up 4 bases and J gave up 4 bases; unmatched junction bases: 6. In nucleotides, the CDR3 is TGCGCCAGCAGCCCTGGACAGGGGAGATACAATGAGCAGTTCTTC. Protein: CASSPGQGRYNEQFF.

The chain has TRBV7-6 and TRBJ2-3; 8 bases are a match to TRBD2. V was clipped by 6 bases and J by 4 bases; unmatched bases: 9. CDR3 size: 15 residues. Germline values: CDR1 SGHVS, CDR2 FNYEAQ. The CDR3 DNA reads TGTGCCAGCAGGTCAGCGGGAGTGAACTCAGATACGCAGTATTTT. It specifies CASRSAGVNSDTQYF. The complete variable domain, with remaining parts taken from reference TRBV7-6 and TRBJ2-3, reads GAGVSQSPRYKVTKRGQDVALRCDPISGHVSLYWYRQALGQGPEFLTYFNYEAQQDKSGLPNDRFSAERPEGSISTLTIQRTEQRDSAMYRCASRSAGVNSDTQYFGPGTRLTVL.

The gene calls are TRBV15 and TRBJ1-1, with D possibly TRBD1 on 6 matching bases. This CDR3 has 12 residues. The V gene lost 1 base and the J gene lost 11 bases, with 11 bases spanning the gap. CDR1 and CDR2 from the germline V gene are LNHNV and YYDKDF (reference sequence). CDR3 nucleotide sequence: TGTGCCACCAGCAGAGCAGGGGAGGGCGCTTTCTTT. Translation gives CATSRAGEGAFF.

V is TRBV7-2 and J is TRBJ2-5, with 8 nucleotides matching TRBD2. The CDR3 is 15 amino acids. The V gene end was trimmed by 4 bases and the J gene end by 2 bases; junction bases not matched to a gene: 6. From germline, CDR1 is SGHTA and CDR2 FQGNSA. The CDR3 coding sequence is TGTGCCAGCAGCTCCCTGGGCGGGGGGCAAGAGACCCAGTACTTC. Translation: CASSSLGGGQETQYF.

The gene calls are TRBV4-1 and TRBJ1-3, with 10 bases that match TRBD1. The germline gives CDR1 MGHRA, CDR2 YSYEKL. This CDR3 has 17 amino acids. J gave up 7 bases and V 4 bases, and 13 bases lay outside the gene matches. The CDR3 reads CASSRTGTGAIENTIYF. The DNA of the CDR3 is TGCGCCAGCAGCCGCACCGGGACAGGGGCGATTGAGAACACCATATATTTT.